The text below deals with one TCR beta chain. Its antigen is unidentified. The data are from a study of beta chain features in type 1 diabetes. Broader study findings: Shorter TCRB CDR3s, moderately but significantly so, marked every one of the four CD4+ subsets in Type 1 diabetes patients. Whether HLA type affects TCRB rearrangement stayed undetermined in the present work. The naive, central memory and Treg TCRB repertoires looked more alike in patients than they did in healthy donors.

cDNA synthesis used the whole RNA isolate, giving expressed TCRB sequences. Using immunoSEQ multiplex PCR, the repertoire was profiled, and TCRdb retains in-frame clones only, with some absent. The sample comprises about 650,000 clones, around an eighth of which are singletons, and more than 0.09% rests with the top ten. Once sorted, every population was more than 95% pure. This CDR3 is 14 amino acids long. Looked up from germline, CDR1 is LNHDA and CDR2 is SQIVND (reference sequence). Between the trimmed V and J ends, which lost 11 bases and 2 bases, there was a span of 16 bases. The rearrangement links TRBV19 to TRBJ1-3; D not certain. The TCR sequence derives from a man younger than 45 with type 1 diabetes. The sequenced sample consisted of naive CD4+ T cells from blood. The CDR3 DNA reads as TGTGCCGCGTCCGAGACCATCACTGGAAACACCATATATTTT. Translation gives CAASETITGNTIYF.